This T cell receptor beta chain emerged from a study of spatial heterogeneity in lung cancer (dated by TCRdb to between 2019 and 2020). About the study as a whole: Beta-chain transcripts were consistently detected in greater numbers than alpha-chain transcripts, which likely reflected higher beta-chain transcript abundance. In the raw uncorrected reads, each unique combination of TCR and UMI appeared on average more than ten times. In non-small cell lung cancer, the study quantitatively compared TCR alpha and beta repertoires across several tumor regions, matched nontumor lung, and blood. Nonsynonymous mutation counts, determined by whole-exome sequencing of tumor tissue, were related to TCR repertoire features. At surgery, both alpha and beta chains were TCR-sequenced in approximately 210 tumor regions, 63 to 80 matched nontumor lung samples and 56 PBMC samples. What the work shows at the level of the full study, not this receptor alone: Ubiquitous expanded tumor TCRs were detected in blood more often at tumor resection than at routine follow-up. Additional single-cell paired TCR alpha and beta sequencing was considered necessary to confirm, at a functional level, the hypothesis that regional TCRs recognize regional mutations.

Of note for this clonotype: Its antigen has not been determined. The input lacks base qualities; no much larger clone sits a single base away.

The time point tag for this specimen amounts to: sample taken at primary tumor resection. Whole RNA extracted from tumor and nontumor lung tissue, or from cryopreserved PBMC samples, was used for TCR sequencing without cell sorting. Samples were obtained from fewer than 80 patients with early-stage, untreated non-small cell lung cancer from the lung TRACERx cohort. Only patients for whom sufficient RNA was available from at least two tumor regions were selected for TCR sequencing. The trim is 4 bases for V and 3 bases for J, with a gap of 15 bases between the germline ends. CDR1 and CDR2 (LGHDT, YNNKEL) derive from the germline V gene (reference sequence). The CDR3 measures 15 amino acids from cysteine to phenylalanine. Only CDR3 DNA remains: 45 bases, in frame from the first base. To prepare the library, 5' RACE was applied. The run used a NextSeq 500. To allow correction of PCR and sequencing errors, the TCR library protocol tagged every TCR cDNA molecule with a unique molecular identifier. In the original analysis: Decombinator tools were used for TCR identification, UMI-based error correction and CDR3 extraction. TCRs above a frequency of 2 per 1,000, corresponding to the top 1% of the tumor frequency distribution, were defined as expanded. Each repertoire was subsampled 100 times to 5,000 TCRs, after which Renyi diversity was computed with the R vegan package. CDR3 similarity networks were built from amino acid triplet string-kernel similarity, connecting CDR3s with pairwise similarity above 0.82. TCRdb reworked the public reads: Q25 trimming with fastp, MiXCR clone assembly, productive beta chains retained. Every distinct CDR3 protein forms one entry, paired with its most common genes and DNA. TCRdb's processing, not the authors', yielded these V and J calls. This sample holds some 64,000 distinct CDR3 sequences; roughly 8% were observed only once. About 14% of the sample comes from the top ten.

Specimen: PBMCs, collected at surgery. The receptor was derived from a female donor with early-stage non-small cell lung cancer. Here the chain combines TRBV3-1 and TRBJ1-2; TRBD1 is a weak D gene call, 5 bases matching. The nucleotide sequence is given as TGTGCCAGCAGCCTCCCCGGGGCGCAGGACTATGGCTACACCTTC. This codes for CASSLPGAQDYGYTF.